One and the same sample provided the 23 T cell receptor beta chains below, sequenced in a study of OX40 agonist ivuxolimab in advanced cancers. Repertoires were generated with immunoSEQ multiplex PCR, while TCRdb's copy carries only in-frame clones and drops some. The sample lists roughly 35,000 clones; 82% were seen once. Sequenced material: CD4+ or CD8+ T cells sorted from blood, taken in a trial of the OX40 agonist ivuxolimab. These receptors were collected from an adult with an advanced solid tumor such as melanoma, head and neck, liver or kidney cancer.

The chain combines TRBV5-1 with TRBJ2-3; D is unresolved. V gave up 0 bases and J gave up 5 bases, with 7 bases separating them. Germline V CDR1 and CDR2: SGHRS, YFSETQ. CDR3 size: 13 residues. CDR3 protein: CASSLALRDTQYF. The CDR3 DNA reads as TGCGCCAGCAGCTTGGCCCTCCGAGATACGCAGTATTTT.

The rearrangement links TRBV7-6 to TRBJ2-1, with unresolved D. The CDR3 contains 14 residues. The V gene's germline CDR1 is SGHVS and CDR2 FNYEAQ. The V and J ends lost 4 bases and 6 bases respectively, with 13 bases between them. The CDR3 sequence is CASSWAVSSNEQFF. The CDR3 DNA reads TGTGCCAGCAGCTGGGCCGTGTCGTCCAATGAGCAGTTCTTC.

The chain is built from TRBV6-1 and TRBJ2-1; D gene uncertain. The CDR3 has 13 amino acids. Deletions cut 5 bases from V and 2 bases from J, with 7 bases between. Germline CDR1 reads MNHNS; CDR2 reads SASEGT. The CDR3 bases are TGTGCCAGCAGTCTCGATACCTACAATGAGCAGTTCTTC. This sequence encodes CASSLDTYNEQFF.

The chain links TRBV21-1 to TRBJ2-7. TRBV21-1 is an annotated pseudogene. This CDR3 has 20 amino acids. The CDR3 reads CASSKAGAGTPRPSSYEQYF. The CDR3 region has the DNA TGTGCCAGCAGCAAAGCGGGCGCAGGAACTCCTAGGCCGAGCTCCTACGAGCAGTACTTC.

This chain links TRBV19 with TRBJ1-1, with D possibly being TRBD1 (5 bases). The CDR3 is 15 residues long. CDR1 and CDR2 (germline): LNHDA, SQIVND (reference sequence). V was pared by 6 bases and J by 6 bases, with 20 bases between. Here the CDR3 reads CASRGGTSPYAEAFF. CDR3 bases: TGTGCCAGTAGGGGGGGGACGAGTCCGTACGCTGAAGCTTTCTTT.

The chain links TRBV15 to TRBJ2-2; weak D call: TRBD1 (5 bases). V was trimmed by 0 bases and J by 4 bases, leaving 6 bases between them. This CDR3 is built from 14 residues. CDR1 is LNHNV and CDR2 is YYDKDF in the germline V gene (reference sequence). Written as DNA, the CDR3 is TGTGCCACCAGCAGAGATCAGGGCACCGGGGAGCTGTTTTTT. Protein: CATSRDQGTGELFF. Complete variable domain (other parts from reference TRBV15 and TRBJ2-2): DAMVIQNPRYQVTQFGKPVTLSCSQTLNHNVMYWYQQKSSQAPKLLFHYYDKDFNNEADTPDNFQSRRPNTSFCFLDIRSPGLGDTAMYLCATSRDQGTGELFFGEGSRLTVL.

The chain couples TRBV4-1 to TRBJ2-1, with D tentatively TRBD1 or TRBD2 (5 bases each). CDR1 and CDR2 (germline): MGHRA, YSYEKL. The V end was cut by 0 bases, the J end by 4 bases, with 13 bases between. CDR3 length: 16 residues. CDR3 protein: CASSQERGVGYNEQFF. Written as DNA, the CDR3 is TGCGCCAGCAGCCAAGAACGGGGCGTCGGTTACAATGAGCAGTTCTTC.

V is TRBV18 and J is TRBJ1-1, with D unresolved. The CDR3 totals 14 residues. Germline assignment: CDR1 KGHSH and CDR2 LQKENI. V lost 1 base, J lost 1 base, and 7 bases lay in between. The CDR3 DNA sequence: TGTGCCAGCTCACCACAGGCTCCGAACACTGAAGCTTTCTTT. Protein sequence: CASSPQAPNTEAFF.

The genes are TRBV7-6 and TRBJ1-4; D not certain. The germline gives CDR1 SGHVS, CDR2 FNYEAQ. This CDR3 comprises 13 residues. V was pared by 5 bases and J by 8 bases, with 12 bases between. Here the CDR3 DNA reads TGTGCCAGCAGCCCCCGGGCGGGGGAAAAACTGTTTTTT. As protein: CASSPRAGEKLFF.

This clone was picked up one time. V is TRBV9 and J is TRBJ1-3; TRBD1 aligns across 8 bases. CDR1 is SGDLS, CDR2 YYNGEE, per germline. J gave up 0 bases and V 3 bases, and 14 bases lay outside the gene matches. The CDR3 extends over 19 amino acids. The CDR3 region has the DNA TGTGCCAGCAGCGCCGGGACAGGACGTCTCCGAGTCTCTGGAAACACCATATATTTT. This sequence encodes CASSAGTGRLRVSGNTIYF.

The rearrangement uses TRBV11-2 and TRBJ1-4, with a tentative D call TRBD1 (6 bases). Trimming stripped 6 bases from V and 10 bases from J, with 18 bases between. The germline CDR1 and CDR2 sequences are SGHAT and FQNNGV. The CDR3 has 14 amino acids. CDR3 loop: CASSLTGRTAKLFF. The CDR3 coding sequence is TGTGCCAGCAGTCTCACAGGGAGGACGGCAAAACTGTTTTTT. The variable domain in full, completed from reference TRBV11-2 and TRBJ1-4, reads EAGVAQSPRYKIIEKRQSVAFWCNPISGHATLYWYQQILGQGPKLLIQFQNNGVVDDSQLPKDRFSAERLKGVDSTLKIQPAKLEDSAVYLCASSLTGRTAKLFFGSGTQLSVL.

The J gene is TRBJ2-3, the V gene TRBV7-3; the match to TRBD2 covers 9 bases. The CDR3 spans 15 residues. The V gene's germline CDR1 is SGHTA and CDR2 FQGTGA. With V trimmed by 5 bases and J by 2 bases, 5 bases remained unmatched. This CDR3 is CASSPSGISTDTQYF. The CDR3 nucleotides are TGTGCCAGCAGCCCTAGCGGGATTTCCACAGATACGCAGTATTTT.

The chain has TRBV7-9 and TRBJ2-7; 8 bases map to TRBD2. Per the germline V gene, CDR1 is SEHNR and CDR2 is FQNEAQ (reference sequence). Trimming took 0 bases from V and 5 from J; bases not matched to a gene: 3. This CDR3 region has 14 residues. CDR3 sequence: CASSLAGTRNEQYF. CDR3 in DNA: TGTGCCAGCAGCTTAGCCGGGACTAGAAACGAGCAGTACTTC.

A word on this clone: The junction differs from germline at one of its ends, possibly a read error. The chain combines TRBV7-6 with TRBJ2-2; 8 nucleotides line up with TRBD2. This CDR3 spans 16 amino acids. Per the germline V gene, CDR1 is SGHVS and CDR2 is FNYEAQ. The CDR3 DNA follows: TGTGCCAGCAGCCCCTCACTAGCGGCCCGCACCGGGGAGCCGTTTTTT. Its protein is CASSPSLAARTGEPFF. Full variable domain (missing parts from reference TRBV7-6 and TRBJ2-2): GAGVSQSPRYKVTKRGQDVALRCDPISGHVSLYWYRQALGQGPEFLTYFNYEAQQDKSGLPNDRFSAERPEGSISTLTIQRTEQRDSAMYRCASSPSLAARTGEPFFGEGSRLTVL.

This clone appeared a single time. The rearrangement links TRBV6-1 to TRBJ1-5, with D possibly being TRBD1 (6 bases). The germline V gene encodes CDR1 MNHNS and CDR2 SASEGT. The V gene lost 6 bases and the J gene lost 8 bases, with 17 bases spanning the gap. CDR3 size: 14 residues. CDR3 sequence reads: CASRHGQREKPQHF. The CDR3 coding sequence is TGTGCCAGCAGACACGGACAGCGGGAGAAGCCCCAGCATTTT.

This clone showed up just once. The V call is TRBV6-6, the J call TRBJ2-7, with TRBD1 identical over 7 bases. The junction had 7 bases not matched to a gene; V was cut back by 2 bases and J by 9 bases. CDR1 and CDR2 (germline): MNHNY, SVGAGI (reference sequence). This CDR3 contains 13 residues. Here the CDR3 reads CASSYRQGSVQYF. DNA for the CDR3: TGTGCCAGCAGTTACCGACAGGGTAGCGTGCAGTACTTC.

Comment on this clone: The junction does not match germline at one end; this may be a read error. J is TRBJ1-1 and V is TRBV19, with D perhaps matching TRBD1 (5 bases). From germline, CDR1 is LNHDA and CDR2 SQIVND (reference sequence). The CDR3 is 15 amino acids. The CDR3 here is CASSTLGRMNSEAFF. The CDR3 region has the DNA TGTGCCAGTAGTACCCTGGGACGGATGAACTCTGAAGCTTTCTTT.

This chain connects TRBV5-1 to TRBJ1-5; D not certain. Germline CDR1 SGHRS, CDR2 YFSETQ. The CDR3 loop spans 14 amino acids. V shed 0 bases and J shed 0 bases, with 4 bases lying between them. Here the CDR3 reads CASSLEGSNQPQHF. As DNA, the CDR3 is TGCGCCAGCAGCTTGGAAGGTAGCAATCAGCCCCAGCATTTT.

The chain recombines TRBV20-1 with TRBJ1-3, with no clear D. Germline values: CDR1 DFQATT, CDR2 SNEGSKA (reference sequence). V was shortened by 6 bases and J by 4 bases, with 7 bases between the two germline ends. CDR3 length equals 11 residues. This chain's CDR3 is CSAGQGNTIYF. CDR3 sequence (DNA): TGCAGTGCGGGCCAGGGAAACACCATATATTTT.

This chain joins TRBV5-3 and TRBJ1-2, with TRBD1 matching 10 bases. TRBV5-3 is labeled an ORF, and its function is uncertain. The junction had 15 bases not matched to a gene; V was cut back by 0 bases and J by 7 bases. The CDR3 is 18 residues long. CDR3 protein: CARSLEGTLDRGRFGYTF. The CDR3 DNA sequence: TGTGCCAGAAGCTTGGAGGGCACTTTAGACAGGGGGCGTTTTGGCTACACCTTC.

This clone was detected only a few times. This chain connects TRBV9 to TRBJ1-1; the D gene is possibly TRBD1 (6 bases). Germline V gene lookup returns CDR1 SGDLS and CDR2 YYNGEE. Trimming took 0 bases from V and 4 from J, leaving 10 bases between them. This CDR3 is 14 amino acids long. CDR3 nucleotides: TGTGCCAGCAGCGTAGCAGGGGCAGGCACTGAAGCTTTCTTT. This gives the protein CASSVAGAGTEAFF.

The chain is built from TRBV27 and TRBJ2-1; 10 nucleotides agree with TRBD1. J gave up 7 bases and V 4 bases, and 7 bases lay outside the gene matches. CDR3 length: 15 residues. Germline CDR1 reads MNHEY; CDR2 reads SMNVEV (reference sequence). The DNA of the CDR3 is TGTGCCAGCAGTTGGGGGACAGGGGCGAGGAATGAGCAGTTCTTC. This codes for CASSWGTGARNEQFF.

Of note for this clone: The junction and the germline gene differ at one end; a read error may be behind it. V usage is TRBV7-7 and J usage is TRBJ2-3, with 11 nucleotides matching TRBD2. Germline V gene lookup returns CDR1 SSHAT and CDR2 FNYEAQ (reference sequence). This CDR3 has 16 residues. The CDR3 sequence: CASSSSSGGPADTQYF. CDR3 in DNA: TGTGCTAGCAGCTCATCTAGCGGGGGGCCCGCAGATACGCAGTATTTT. Full variable domain (remainder filled in from reference TRBV7-7 and TRBJ2-3): GAGVSQSPRYKVTKRGQDVTLRCDPISSHATLYWYQQALGQGPEFLTYFNYEAQPDKSGLPSDRFSAERPEGSISTLTIQRTEQRDSAMYRCASSSSSGGPADTQYFGPGTRLTVL.